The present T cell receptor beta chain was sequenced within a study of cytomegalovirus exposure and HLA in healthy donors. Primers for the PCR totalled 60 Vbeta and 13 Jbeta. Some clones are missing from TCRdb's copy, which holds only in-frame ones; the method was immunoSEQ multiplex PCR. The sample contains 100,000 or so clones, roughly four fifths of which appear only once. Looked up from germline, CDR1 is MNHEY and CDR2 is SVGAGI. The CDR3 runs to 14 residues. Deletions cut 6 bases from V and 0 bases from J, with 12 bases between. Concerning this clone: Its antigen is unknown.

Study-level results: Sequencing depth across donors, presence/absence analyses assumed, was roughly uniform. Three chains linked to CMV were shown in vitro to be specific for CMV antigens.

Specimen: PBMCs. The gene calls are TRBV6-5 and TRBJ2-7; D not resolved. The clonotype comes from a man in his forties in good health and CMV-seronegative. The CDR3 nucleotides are TGTGCCAGCAGCCAAACGACATACTCCTACGAGCAGTACTTC. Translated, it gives CASSQTTYSYEQYF.